These T cell receptor beta chains were read from a single sample in a study of PD-1 blockade in classical Hodgkin lymphoma. Profiled with immunoSEQ multiplex PCR; TCRdb holds only in-frame clones, not every one. Of about 25,000 clones listed, approximately 69% are singletons. Sequenced material: peripheral blood mononuclear cells (PBMCs), taken at baseline. The receptor set was obtained from a human donor with classical Hodgkin lymphoma. CDR3s include the opening cysteine and the closing phenylalanine or tryptophan. The order of the fields is clone size, J gene, D gene, V gene, CDR3 DNA, CDR3 protein. A D gene is named only where the DNA matches it firmly. The size entry is marked missing in some rows and otherwise reads once, few, many or a size class.

abundance: NA; j_gene: TRBJ2-1; d_gene: TRBD2; v_gene: TRBV29-1; CDR3nt: TGCAGCGTTGGGAGTCTAGCGGGGGGATATGAGCAGTTCTTC; CDR3aa: CSVGSLAGGYEQFF
abundance: once; j_gene: TRBJ2-1; d_gene: NA; v_gene: TRBV5-1; CDR3nt: TGCGCCAGCAAGGAGGGTTCATACAATGAGCAGTTCTTC; CDR3aa: CASKEGSYNEQFF
abundance: NA; j_gene: TRBJ2-2; d_gene: TRBD1; v_gene: TRBV7-6; CDR3nt: TGTGCCAGCAGCTGGCCTCCGGGACAGCCTAACACCGGGGAGCTGTTTTTT; CDR3aa: CASSWPPGQPNTGELFF
abundance: few; j_gene: TRBJ1-3; d_gene: NA; v_gene: TRBV7-5; CDR3nt: TGTGCCACAGACTGGAGAACAGTCTCTGGAAACACCATATATTTT; CDR3aa: CATDWRTVSGNTIYF
abundance: once; j_gene: TRBJ1-4; d_gene: NA; v_gene: TRBV10-3; CDR3nt: TGTGCCATCAAGGCAGGGGATGCAACTAATGAAAAACTGTTTTTT; CDR3aa: CAIKAGDATNEKLFF
abundance: NA; j_gene: TRBJ2-2; d_gene: TRBD2; v_gene: TRBV7-6; CDR3nt: TGTGCCAGCAGCTTGGTTGCGGGGGGACACACCGGGGAGCTGTTTTTT; CDR3aa: CASSLVAGGHTGELFF
abundance: few; j_gene: TRBJ2-5; d_gene: NA; v_gene: TRBV4-1; CDR3nt: TGCGCCAGCAGCCAAGAGGAGTCAGGGGACCAAGAGACCCAGTACTTC; CDR3aa: CASSQEESGDQETQYF
abundance: NA; j_gene: TRBJ1-5; d_gene: NA; v_gene: TRBV9; CDR3nt: TGTGCCAGCAGCGCGGACAGCCTCAATCAGCCCCAGCATTTT; CDR3aa: CASSADSLNQPQHF
abundance: NA; j_gene: TRBJ1-5; d_gene: NA; v_gene: TRBV10-3; CDR3nt: TGTGCCATCAGGGACGGGGGCTATCAGCCCCAGCATTTT; CDR3aa: CAIRDGGYQPQHF
abundance: NA; j_gene: TRBJ2-3; d_gene: NA; v_gene: TRBV30; CDR3nt: TGTGCCTGGAGAGCTGGACGGGGTAGCACAGATACGCAGTATTTT; CDR3aa: CAWRAGRGSTDTQYF
abundance: few; j_gene: TRBJ2-7; d_gene: NA; v_gene: TRBV11-2; CDR3nt: TGTGCCAGCAGCTTAGTAACAGGAGAACTCTACGAGCAGTACTTC; CDR3aa: CASSLVTGELYEQYF
abundance: few; j_gene: TRBJ2-3; d_gene: NA; v_gene: TRBV27; CDR3nt: TGTGCCAGCAGTTTACTATCCCGGGGGACCACAGATACGCAGTATTTT; CDR3aa: CASSLLSRGTTDTQYF
abundance: NA; j_gene: TRBJ2-2; d_gene: NA; v_gene: TRBV11-2; CDR3nt: TGTGCCAGCAGCTTGGATCGGCTATTGGACACCGGGGAGCTGTTTTTT; CDR3aa: CASSLDRLLDTGELFF
abundance: medium-sized; j_gene: TRBJ1-2; d_gene: TRBD1; v_gene: TRBV6-1; CDR3nt: TGTGCCAGCAGTGAAGGGACAGGAGTCTATGGCTACACCTTC; CDR3aa: CASSEGTGVYGYTF
abundance: NA; j_gene: TRBJ1-3; d_gene: NA; v_gene: TRBV28; CDR3nt: TGTGCCAGCAGTTTAACGGGACAAAAGGACTCTGGAAACACCATATATTTT; CDR3aa: CASSLTGQKDSGNTIYF
abundance: NA; j_gene: TRBJ1-1; d_gene: NA; v_gene: TRBV7-9; CDR3nt: TGTGCCAGCAGCTTGGGGTCTTTGGAAGCTTTCTTT; CDR3aa: CASSLGSLEAFF
abundance: once; j_gene: TRBJ1-6; d_gene: NA; v_gene: TRBV6-6; CDR3nt: TGTGCCAGCAGTTCTACTGGGGGGTCTAATTCACCCCTCCACTTT; CDR3aa: CASSSTGGSNSPLHF
abundance: NA; j_gene: TRBJ2-1; d_gene: NA; v_gene: TRBV7-9; CDR3nt: TGTGCCAGCAGCTTAGTCGTAGGCCCCTACAATGAGCAGTTCTTC; CDR3aa: CASSLVVGPYNEQFF
abundance: NA; j_gene: TRBJ2-1; d_gene: TRBD2; v_gene: TRBV7-8; CDR3nt: TGTGCCAGCAGCTCCGGGCGTGCGAGTAGCGGGGAGTCCTACAATGAGCAGTTCTTC; CDR3aa: CASSSGRASSGESYNEQFF
abundance: NA; j_gene: TRBJ2-2; d_gene: TRBD2; v_gene: TRBV6-5; CDR3nt: TGTGCCAGCAGTTCGGGACTAGCTTTCGCCGGGGAGCTGTTTTTT; CDR3aa: CASSSGLAFAGELFF
abundance: NA; j_gene: TRBJ1-6; d_gene: NA; v_gene: TRBV6-1; CDR3nt: TGTGCCGGGAAAAGCTCCTATAATTCACCCCTCCACTTT; CDR3aa: CAGKSSYNSPLHF
abundance: NA; j_gene: TRBJ2-5; d_gene: NA; v_gene: TRBV7-9; CDR3nt: TGTGCCAGCAGCTTATTCCCCCAAGAGACCCAGTACTTC; CDR3aa: CASSLFPQETQYF
abundance: NA; j_gene: TRBJ2-7; d_gene: TRBD1; v_gene: TRBV27; CDR3nt: TGTGCCAGAGGAAGAGGGGACGAAGGTGGGACAGAACCATCCTACGAGCAGTACTTC; CDR3aa: CARGRGDEGGTEPSYEQYF
abundance: few; j_gene: TRBJ1-4; d_gene: NA; v_gene: TRBV27; CDR3nt: TGTGCCAGCAAGGACATCTCAACTAATGAAAAACTGTTTTTT; CDR3aa: CASKDISTNEKLFF
abundance: once; j_gene: TRBJ2-7; d_gene: TRBD1; v_gene: TRBV29-1; CDR3nt: TGCAGCGTTGTACCGGGACAGGGTTCCTACGAGCAGTACTTC; CDR3aa: CSVVPGQGSYEQYF
abundance: NA; j_gene: TRBJ2-7; d_gene: NA; v_gene: TRBV7-9; CDR3nt: TGTGCCAGCAGCCCTCACGACAGGCTTTGGGAGCAGTACTTC; CDR3aa: CASSPHDRLWEQYF
abundance: NA; j_gene: TRBJ1-1; d_gene: NA; v_gene: TRBV6-6; CDR3nt: TGTGCCAGCAGTTACTCGCCTCTGGGGGCGAACACTGAAGCTTTCTTT; CDR3aa: CASSYSPLGANTEAFF
abundance: NA; j_gene: TRBJ2-3; d_gene: TRBD1; v_gene: TRBV19; CDR3nt: TGTGCCAGCGGGGAGGGACAGGGGGCGAAAGATACGCAGTATTTT; CDR3aa: CASGEGQGAKDTQYF
abundance: few; j_gene: TRBJ1-3; d_gene: NA; v_gene: TRBV21-1; CDR3nt: TGTGCCAGCAGCAGGGGGACAGGGGGTGATGCGGGTGGAAACACCATATATTTT; CDR3aa: CASSRGTGGDAGGNTIYF
abundance: NA; j_gene: TRBJ2-3; d_gene: NA; v_gene: TRBV13; CDR3nt: TGTGCCAGCAGCTTATCCCAGGGTTTTTCAGATACGCAGTATTTT; CDR3aa: CASSLSQGFSDTQYF
abundance: NA; j_gene: TRBJ1-6; d_gene: NA; v_gene: TRBV27; CDR3nt: TGTGCCAGCAGAGGGTCTGTTCTGGGTTTCTTAAATTCACCCCTCCACTTT; CDR3aa: CASRGSVLGFLNSPLHF
abundance: few; j_gene: TRBJ2-2; d_gene: TRBD2; v_gene: TRBV7-9; CDR3nt: TGTGCCAGCAGCTTAGAGGACGGGGGGTCGAACACCGGGGAGCTGTTTTTT; CDR3aa: CASSLEDGGSNTGELFF
abundance: NA; j_gene: TRBJ2-3; d_gene: NA; v_gene: TRBV15; CDR3nt: TGTGCCACCAGCAGAACCCTCCGGGGGGCCGGCACAGATACGCAGTATTTT; CDR3aa: CATSRTLRGAGTDTQYF
abundance: medium-sized; j_gene: TRBJ1-4; d_gene: NA; v_gene: TRBV4-1; CDR3nt: TGCGCCAGCAGCCAAGGGGCCGGACTAAAACTGTTTTTT; CDR3aa: CASSQGAGLKLFF
abundance: few; j_gene: TRBJ2-7; d_gene: TRBD1; v_gene: TRBV19; CDR3nt: TGTGCCAGTAGTCCAAACGCAGGGGGCTTCGACGAGCAGTACTTC; CDR3aa: CASSPNAGGFDEQYF
abundance: NA; j_gene: TRBJ2-7; d_gene: NA; v_gene: TRBV20-1; CDR3nt: TGCAGTGCCAACAGGGTCTACGAGCAGTACTTC; CDR3aa: CSANRVYEQYF
abundance: NA; j_gene: TRBJ1-5; d_gene: TRBD1; v_gene: TRBV15; CDR3nt: TGTGCCACCAGCAGCGGGACAGGCAATCAGCCCCAGCATTTT; CDR3aa: CATSSGTGNQPQHF
abundance: NA; j_gene: TRBJ1-1; d_gene: NA; v_gene: TRBV5-1; CDR3nt: TGCGCCAGCAGCTTGAACAGCCCTAACACTGAAGCTTTCTTT; CDR3aa: CASSLNSPNTEAFF
abundance: few; j_gene: TRBJ1-4; d_gene: TRBD1; v_gene: TRBV5-1; CDR3nt: TGCGCCAGCAGCTCGGGGACAGGGGCACGGGAAAAACTGTTTTTT; CDR3aa: CASSSGTGAREKLFF
abundance: few; j_gene: TRBJ2-3; d_gene: TRBD2; v_gene: TRBV7-9; CDR3nt: TGTGCCAGCAGCCTACTAGCGGGGGCTACCACAGATACGCAGTATTTT; CDR3aa: CASSLLAGATTDTQYF
abundance: NA; j_gene: TRBJ1-6; d_gene: NA; v_gene: TRBV4-3; CDR3nt: TGCGCCAGCAGCCAAGAAGAGGAGGGTTCACCCCTCCACTTT; CDR3aa: CASSQEEEGSPLHF
abundance: once; j_gene: TRBJ2-7; d_gene: NA; v_gene: TRBV7-9; CDR3nt: TGTGCCAGCAGCTTTTTAAGCTCCTACGAGCAGTACTTC; CDR3aa: CASSFLSSYEQYF
abundance: NA; j_gene: TRBJ1-1; d_gene: NA; v_gene: TRBV5-1; CDR3nt: TGCGCCAGCAGCTTGGAATTCACGAACACTGAAGCTTTCTTT; CDR3aa: CASSLEFTNTEAFF
abundance: NA; j_gene: TRBJ2-7; d_gene: NA; v_gene: TRBV21-1; CDR3nt: TGTGCCAGCAGCAAAGACCGCTGTGGACTAGCGGGGGGGCCATACGAGCAGTACTTC; CDR3aa: CASSKDRCGLAGGPYEQYF
abundance: NA; j_gene: TRBJ1-1; d_gene: NA; v_gene: TRBV5-1; CDR3nt: TGCGCCAGCAGCTTTTTTGGGGAGAACACTGAAGCTTTCTTT; CDR3aa: CASSFFGENTEAFF
abundance: NA; j_gene: TRBJ1-2; d_gene: TRBD1; v_gene: TRBV5-4; CDR3nt: TGTGCCAGCAGCTTGGGACAGGGGGCTAGGTTTAGATATGGCTACACCTTC; CDR3aa: CASSLGQGARFRYGYTF
abundance: NA; j_gene: TRBJ2-3; d_gene: TRBD2; v_gene: TRBV7-2; CDR3nt: TGTGCCAGCAGCTTAGTAGCGGGGCTCACAGATACGCAGTATTTT; CDR3aa: CASSLVAGLTDTQYF
abundance: few; j_gene: TRBJ1-1; d_gene: TRBD1; v_gene: TRBV30; CDR3nt: TGTGCCTGGAGTGTGGGGACAGGCAGCAACACTGAAGCTTTCTTT; CDR3aa: CAWSVGTGSNTEAFF
abundance: NA; j_gene: TRBJ2-1; d_gene: NA; v_gene: TRBV7-9; CDR3nt: TGTGCCAGCAGCTTAGGGATCAACTACAATGAGCAGTTCTTC; CDR3aa: CASSLGINYNEQFF
abundance: NA; j_gene: TRBJ1-5; d_gene: TRBD1; v_gene: TRBV19; CDR3nt: TGTGCCAGTACCGGGACAGGGGTTTTGAGCAATCAGCCCCAGCATTTT; CDR3aa: CASTGTGVLSNQPQHF